Listed here is a single T cell receptor beta chain. The entry originates in a study of shared clonotypes between healthy human individuals. Only CD45RO-negative cells positively selected for CCR7 counted as naive CD8 cells, so terminally differentiated effector memory CD45RA+ cells were excluded. At a deep level, the assay was run. Each PCR replicate from the sorted subsets contained about 210 ng DNA, which is 30,000 or so T cell genomes. Source study methods: ImmunoSEQ sequences covered only the junction and lacked quality scores; filtering therefore differed. The table came from immunoSEQ multiplex PCR; TCRdb's copy has only in-frame clones and leaves some out. V, J and clone size derive from that table, while D and trimming were established from the DNA sequence. The table shows around 2,000,000 clones, with roughly 94% occurring only once. CDR3 length: 16 residues. Germline V gene data show CDR1 as SEHNR and CDR2 as FQNEAQ (reference sequence). V was pared by 5 bases and J by 2 bases, with 7 bases of the junction left unmatched.

This TCR was recovered from a young man in good health. The chain uses TRBV7-9 and TRBJ2-2; 8 nucleotides line up with TRBD2. The sequencing input was naive CD8+ T cells sorted from blood. The DNA of the CDR3 is TGTGCCAGCAGCACCCGGACTAGCTCCAACACCGGGGAGCTGTTTTTT. It codes for CASSTRTSSNTGELFF.